This entry concerns a single T cell receptor (beta chain). CDR3 length: 15 amino acids. Trimming removed 2 bases from V and 4 bases from J; junction bases left unmatched: 8. Germline CDR1 and CDR2: SGDLS and YYNGEE. The data were produced by immunoSEQ multiplex PCR, yet TCRdb's version contains in-frame clones alone and is incomplete. Of tens of thousands of clones detected, roughly 93% appear once; the ten largest clones hold less than 2%. This sample is part of a study of blood T cell repertoires in COVID-19. As for the study in general: Nucleic acid was either cDNA or gDNA, and it came from T cells, B-cell-depleted T cells, or PBMCs.

This chain connects TRBV9 to TRBJ1-2; 7 nucleotides line up with TRBD1. The sequence came from a human donor in a cohort sampled during active COVID-19. The sequencing sample was made of peripheral blood. The CDR3 DNA follows: TGTGCCAGCAGCGTCTCCTCGACAGGGATCTATGGCTACACCTTC. This encodes CASSVSSTGIYGYTF.